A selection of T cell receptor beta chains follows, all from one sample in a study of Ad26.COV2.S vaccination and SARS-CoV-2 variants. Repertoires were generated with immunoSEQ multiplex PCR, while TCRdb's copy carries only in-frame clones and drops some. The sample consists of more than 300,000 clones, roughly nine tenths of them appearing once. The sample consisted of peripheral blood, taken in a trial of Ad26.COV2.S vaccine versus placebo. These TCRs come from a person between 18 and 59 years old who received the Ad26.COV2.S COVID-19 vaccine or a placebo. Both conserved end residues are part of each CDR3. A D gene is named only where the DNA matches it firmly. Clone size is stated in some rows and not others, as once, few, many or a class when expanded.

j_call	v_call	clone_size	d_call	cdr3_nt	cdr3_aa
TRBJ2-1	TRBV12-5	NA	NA	TGTGCTAGTGCCGCCTTGGTTAGTGAGCAGTTCTTC	CASAALVSEQFF
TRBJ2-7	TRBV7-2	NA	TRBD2	TGTGCCAGCAGCTTAGTTTGGACTAGCGGGTCCTACGAGCAGTACTTC	CASSLVWTSGSYEQYF
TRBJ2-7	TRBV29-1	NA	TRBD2	TGCAGCGTTGAAGGGGGGGGACTCTACTACGAGCAGTACTTC	CSVEGGGLYYEQYF
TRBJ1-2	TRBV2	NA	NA	TGTGCCAGCAGCCAAGGGGAGGGGGTTTACTATGGCTACACCTTC	CASSQGEGVYYGYTF
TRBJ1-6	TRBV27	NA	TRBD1	TGCCTTACTGCCAGGGGGGGCTCCTATAATTCACCCCTCCACTTT	CLTARGGSYNSPLHF
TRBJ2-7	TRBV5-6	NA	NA	TGTGCCAGCAGCTTGGATTCAGGGGCAGTACTTTACGAGCAGTACTTC	CASSLDSGAVLYEQYF
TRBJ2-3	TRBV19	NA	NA	TGTGCCAGTAGTATAGTTCACGCGGGTACAGATACGCAGTATTTT	CASSIVHAGTDTQYF
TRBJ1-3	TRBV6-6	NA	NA	TGTGCCAGCAGTTGGAGGACAGTGCCCTCTGGAAACACCATATATTTT	CASSWRTVPSGNTIYF
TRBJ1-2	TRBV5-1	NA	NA	TGCGCCAGCAGCTTAAGAACTGGAGGCTATGGCTACACCTTC	CASSLRTGGYGYTF
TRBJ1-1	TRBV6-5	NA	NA	TGTGCCAGCAGGACTACGGCGAACACTGAAGCTTTCTTT	CASRTTANTEAFF
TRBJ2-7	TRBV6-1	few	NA	TGTGCCAGCAGTGAATACGGGACCAACTACGAGCAGTACTTC	CASSEYGTNYEQYF